This T cell receptor (beta chain) derives from a study of early T cells in non-severe SARS-CoV-2 infection. Turning to the study itself: Sequencing was performed on bulk RNA from unsorted whole blood, leaving chains unpaired. Broader study findings: Matching with VDJdb favored anti-spike CD8 responses (missing private and CD4 specificities).

This CDR3 is 13 amino acids long. V was clipped by 6 bases and J by 8 bases; unmatched bases: 7. Germline-derived CDR1 and CDR2 are MNHEY and SVGAGI. Each cDNA molecule carried a unique molecular identifier. TCRdb recomputed calls from the 5' RACE reads with MiXCR, one row per CDR3 protein. Of 35,000 to 45,000 distinct CDR3 sequences detected, 3% to 4.5% appear once; the ten largest clones hold less than 12%. By its share, this clonotype is medium-sized. Its specificity is not known. Sequencing input: whole blood. This clonotype originated in an adult who was a healthcare worker with PCR-confirmed SARS-CoV-2 infection or an uninfected control (not recorded which). V usage is TRBV6-5 and J usage is TRBJ2-1; 7 nucleotides match TRBD1. The CDR3 DNA reads TGTGCCAGCAGCCACAGGGGCGGCGATGAGCAGTTCTTC. It yields the protein CASSHRGGDEQFF.